A selection of T cell receptor beta chains follows, all from one sample in a study of cytomegalovirus exposure and HLA in healthy donors. Sequencing was performed with immunoSEQ multiplex PCR; in TCRdb, only in-frame clones are kept and a portion is missing. Of approximately 190,000 clones listed, 70% are singletons. The sequenced material came from PBMCs. The receptors stem from a man aged 35-49 years in good health and CMV-seropositive. Both conserved end residues are part of each CDR3. The D gene is left open where the match is weak. Clone size is stated in some rows and not others, as once, few, many or a class when expanded.

DNA: TGCGCCAGCAGCCAAACAGAGTCCGTGGAGCAGTTCTTC
CDR3: CASSQTESVEQFF
D: .
size: .
V: TRBV4-1
length: 13
J: TRBJ2-1

DNA: TGCGCCAGCAGCCCCCTGACTAGCGGGGGATCCTTGGATACGCAGTATTTT
CDR3: CASSPLTSGGSLDTQYF
D: TRBD2
size: .
V: TRBV4-1
length: 17
J: TRBJ2-3

DNA: TGTGCCAGCAGTTTACCCTCCAACACTGAAGCTTTCTTT
CDR3: CASSLPSNTEAFF
D: .
size: .
V: TRBV28
length: 13
J: TRBJ1-1

DNA: TGTGCCAGCAGGCCCGACAGGGACTTTGGCTACACCTTC
CDR3: CASRPDRDFGYTF
D: TRBD1
size: few
V: TRBV6-6
length: 13
J: TRBJ1-2

DNA: TGTGCCAGCAGCTTAGGGAGGGGGCGGATAGCAACTAATGAAAAACTGTTTTTT
CDR3: CASSLGRGRIATNEKLFF
D: TRBD1
size: once
V: TRBV11-2
length: 18
J: TRBJ1-4

DNA: TGTGCCAGCAGTGCCCGTCCGGAGGGCTACACCTTC
CDR3: CASSARPEGYTF
D: .
size: .
V: TRBV6-1
length: 12
J: TRBJ1-2

DNA: TGTGCCAGCAGCCAGCTCCCGATTGGGACTATTTCCTACAATGAGCAGTTCTTC
CDR3: CASSQLPIGTISYNEQFF
D: TRBD2
size: .
V: TRBV4-2
length: 18
J: TRBJ2-1

DNA: TGTGCCAGCAGCTTCTCCAGGAACTCTGGAAACACCATATATTTT
CDR3: CASSFSRNSGNTIYF
D: .
size: .
V: TRBV5-6
length: 15
J: TRBJ1-3

DNA: TGTGCCAGCAGCAGCGTGACTAGCGAGAGCACAGATACGCAGTATTTT
CDR3: CASSSVTSESTDTQYF
D: TRBD2
size: .
V: TRBV9
length: 16
J: TRBJ2-3

DNA: TGTGCCAGCAGACCTAGCGGGGGGGCAGATACGCAGTATTTT
CDR3: CASRPSGGADTQYF
D: TRBD2
size: .
V: TRBV6-1
length: 14
J: TRBJ2-3

DNA: TGTGCCAGTAGTGGGGACAGGGGAATTGAACTGTTTTTT
CDR3: CASSGDRGIELFF
D: TRBD1
size: few
V: TRBV19
length: 13
J: TRBJ1-4

DNA: TGTGCCATCAGTGAGACTAGCGGGGGCCCCCAAGAGACCCAGTACTTC
CDR3: CAISETSGGPQETQYF
D: TRBD2
size: .
V: TRBV10-3
length: 16
J: TRBJ2-5

DNA: TGCGCCAGCAGCCAAGAGGGACTAGCAGGTTCGAATGAGCAGTTCTTC
CDR3: CASSQEGLAGSNEQFF
D: TRBD2
size: .
V: TRBV4-1
length: 16
J: TRBJ2-1

DNA: TGTGCCATCAGTGGAGGGGGGGATAATGAAAAACTGTTTTTT
CDR3: CAISGGGDNEKLFF
D: .
size: .
V: TRBV10-3
length: 14
J: TRBJ1-4

DNA: TGTGCCAGCAGCTTTAGAGGTGTTTTGAACACTGAAGCTTTCTTT
CDR3: CASSFRGVLNTEAFF
D: .
size: few
V: TRBV5-5
length: 15
J: TRBJ1-1

DNA: TGTGCCAGCAGCCCCAGGACTAGCGGGGAAACCGGGGAGCTGTTTTTT
CDR3: CASSPRTSGETGELFF
D: TRBD2
size: few
V: TRBV4-2
length: 16
J: TRBJ2-2

DNA: TGTGCCAGCAGTTTCCTCGGACAGGGGGCGAGGTACGAGCAGTACTTC
CDR3: CASSFLGQGARYEQYF
D: TRBD1
size: .
V: TRBV27
length: 16
J: TRBJ2-7

DNA: TGTGCCAGCAGCCAATTTGAAGGGGTTGGGGCCAACGTCCTGACTTTC
CDR3: CASSQFEGVGANVLTF
D: .
size: .
V: TRBV16
length: 16
J: TRBJ2-6

DNA: TGTGCCAGCAGGAACAGGGGGCTAGAGACCCAGTACTTC
CDR3: CASRNRGLETQYF
D: TRBD1
size: few
V: TRBV6-1
length: 13
J: TRBJ2-5

DNA: TGCGCCAGCAGCCATGGACTAGCGGGGGGGCTAGGTAGCGAGCAGTTCTTC
CDR3: CASSHGLAGGLGSEQFF
D: TRBD2
size: .
V: TRBV4-3
length: 17
J: TRBJ2-1

DNA: TGTGCCAGCAGCCAACGGAGTGGCGGGACTGAAGCTTTCTTT
CDR3: CASSQRSGGTEAFF
D: .
size: .
V: TRBV14
length: 14
J: TRBJ1-1

DNA: TGTGCCAGCAGTTATCGGGACAGGGGGGGAGGCTACACCTTC
CDR3: CASSYRDRGGGYTF
D: TRBD1
size: .
V: TRBV6-5
length: 14
J: TRBJ1-2

DNA: TGTGCCAGTAGGAACCAGGCGGGCGCCGGTTCACCCCTCCACTTT
CDR3: CASRNQAGAGSPLHF
D: .
size: .
V: TRBV19
length: 15
J: TRBJ1-6

DNA: TGTGCCAGCAGCTCTCAGGGGGTTATGAACACTGAAGCTTTCTTT
CDR3: CASSSQGVMNTEAFF
D: TRBD1
size: .
V: TRBV5-4
length: 15
J: TRBJ1-1

DNA: TGTGCCAGCAGCGTAGCGGAGGGCGGCACTGAAGCTTTCTTT
CDR3: CASSVAEGGTEAFF
D: .
size: .
V: TRBV9
length: 14
J: TRBJ1-1

DNA: TGTGCCAGCAGATTCTACTACGAGCAGTACTTC
CDR3: CASRFYYEQYF
D: .
size: .
V: TRBV6-5
length: 11
J: TRBJ2-7

DNA: TGTGCCAGTGAGCGGGGGGGCTCCTACGAGCAGTACTTC
CDR3: CASERGGSYEQYF
D: TRBD2
size: .
V: TRBV6-6
length: 13
J: TRBJ2-7

DNA: TGTGCCAGCAGTTACTCGGCGGGGGCCAGGAACGAGCAGTACTTC
CDR3: CASSYSAGARNEQYF
D: .
size: few
V: TRBV6-6
length: 15
J: TRBJ2-7

DNA: TGTGCCAGCAGCCCATCCGACAGTCGAGATACGCAGTATTTT
CDR3: CASSPSDSRDTQYF
D: .
size: .
V: TRBV14
length: 14
J: TRBJ2-3

DNA: TGTGCCACTGCTCCTTCCGCGACACCGGAAGAGACCCAGTACTTC
CDR3: CATAPSATPEETQYF
D: .
size: few
V: TRBV19
length: 15
J: TRBJ2-5

DNA: TGTGCCAGCAGCACACAGGGTTTCTACAATGAGCAGTTCTTC
CDR3: CASSTQGFYNEQFF
D: .
size: .
V: TRBV6-1
length: 14
J: TRBJ2-1

DNA: TGCGCCAGCAGCTTGGAGGGGGGGGGCACACAAGAGACCCAGTACTTC
CDR3: CASSLEGGGTQETQYF
D: .
size: .
V: TRBV5-1
length: 16
J: TRBJ2-5

DNA: TGTGCCAGCTCATCAGACATAAACCAATACACTGAAGCTTTCTTT
CDR3: CASSSDINQYTEAFF
D: .
size: .
V: TRBV18
length: 15
J: TRBJ1-1

DNA: TGTGCCAGCAGCTTTAGGCTGATGGCGGGGGCGGACACTGAAGCTTTCTTT
CDR3: CASSFRLMAGADTEAFF
D: .
size: few
V: TRBV5-4
length: 17
J: TRBJ1-1

DNA: TGCAGCGTCCAGGGGGTGAGCGTCTACGAGCAGTACTTC
CDR3: CSVQGVSVYEQYF
D: TRBD1
size: once
V: TRBV29-1
length: 13
J: TRBJ2-7

DNA: TGTGCCAGCAGCTTAGGCCTTGGGCCCGTAAGCTCCTACGAGCAGTACTTC
CDR3: CASSLGLGPVSSYEQYF
D: .
size: .
V: TRBV13
length: 17
J: TRBJ2-7

DNA: TGTGCCAGTAAGTCTACCTCTGGGGCCAACGTCCTGACTTTC
CDR3: CASKSTSGANVLTF
D: .
size: .
V: TRBV19
length: 14
J: TRBJ2-6

DNA: TGTGCCACCAGCACTGTCGCTAGCGGGGGGGTAGAGACCCAGTACTTC
CDR3: CATSTVASGGVETQYF
D: TRBD2
size: .
V: TRBV15
length: 16
J: TRBJ2-5

DNA: TGTGCCAGCTCACCTCAGGGGCATGAGCAGTTCTTC
CDR3: CASSPQGHEQFF
D: .
size: .
V: TRBV18
length: 12
J: TRBJ2-1

DNA: TGTGCCAGCAACGACAGGGAGGACTACGAGCAGTACTTC
CDR3: CASNDREDYEQYF
D: .
size: once
V: TRBV2
length: 13
J: TRBJ2-7

DNA: TGCGCCAGCAGCTCGGAGCCATTCACAGGGGGCTACGAGCAGTACTTC
CDR3: CASSSEPFTGGYEQYF
D: TRBD1
size: .
V: TRBV4-1
length: 16
J: TRBJ2-7

DNA: TGTGCCAGCAGTGTTCCGACAGATAGCAATCAGCCCCAGCATTTT
CDR3: CASSVPTDSNQPQHF
D: .
size: .
V: TRBV6-5
length: 15
J: TRBJ1-5

DNA: TGCGCCAGCAGCTTCATCGCGGGCCACACAGATACGCAGTATTTT
CDR3: CASSFIAGHTDTQYF
D: .
size: .
V: TRBV5-1
length: 15
J: TRBJ2-3

DNA: TGTGCCAGCGGATGGGACAGGTCCCCCGCCGAGCAGTACTTC
CDR3: CASGWDRSPAEQYF
D: TRBD1
size: .
V: TRBV28
length: 14
J: TRBJ2-7

DNA: TGTGCCAGCAGCACGTCCCCCGGGACAGATAGCAATCAGCCCCAGCATTTT
CDR3: CASSTSPGTDSNQPQHF
D: TRBD1
size: .
V: TRBV7-2
length: 17
J: TRBJ1-5

DNA: TGTGCCAGCTCACTCACCGGGGACAGCTCTGGGGCCAACGTCCTGACTTTC
CDR3: CASSLTGDSSGANVLTF
D: TRBD1
size: .
V: TRBV18
length: 17
J: TRBJ2-6

DNA: TGTGCCAGCAGCACCTGTTCTAGCGGGGTTCCCTACGAGCAGTACTTC
CDR3: CASSTCSSGVPYEQYF
D: .
size: .
V: TRBV21-1
length: 16
J: TRBJ2-7

DNA: TGCGCCAGCAGCCTGGGACAGTCCTTTAATGAAAAACTGTTTTTT
CDR3: CASSLGQSFNEKLFF
D: TRBD1
size: few
V: TRBV5-1
length: 15
J: TRBJ1-4

DNA: TGTGCCAGCAGCGAGCTAACTCGGGACAGCTTAAGAAACACCATATATTTT
CDR3: CASSELTRDSLRNTIYF
D: TRBD1
size: .
V: TRBV9
length: 17
J: TRBJ1-3

DNA: TGTGCCAGCAGCTTGACAGGAGGGGTCACTGAAGCTTTCTTT
CDR3: CASSLTGGVTEAFF
D: .
size: .
V: TRBV5-6
length: 14
J: TRBJ1-1